Below, 6 T cell receptor beta chains from the same sample are listed, as sequenced in a study of blood T cells in healthy people across ages. A sample-barcoded 5' primer and a J-beta primer mix were used in a second PCR of about 7 to 11 cycles. A single record per CDR3 protein comes from TCRdb applying MiXCR to the 5' RACE reads. The sample records approximately 960,000 distinct CDR3 sequences, approximately 32% being singletons. This sample was also put to use in a study of T cells of mothers and their children.

The sample comprised blood. Every receptor here comes from a woman aged 35 to 49 in good health.

This clonotype turned up a few times. The chain has TRBV7-3 and TRBJ2-1, with D possibly matching TRBD2 (6 bases). CDR3 length equals 14 residues. Between the trimmed V and J ends, which lost 2 bases and 10 bases, there was a span of 15 bases. Germline CDR1 reads SGHTA; CDR2 reads FQGTGA. For the CDR3, the DNA is TGTGCCAGCAGCTTAGTCTCAGTCGCGGGGGAGCAGTTCTTC. Encoded protein: CASSLVSVAGEQFF.

The chain uses TRBV27 and TRBJ1-5; D ambiguous. Per the germline V gene, CDR1 is MNHEY and CDR2 is SMNVEV (reference sequence). V was cut by 1 base and J by 0 bases, with 13 bases left in between. The CDR3 extends over 17 amino acids. The DNA of the CDR3 is TGTGCCAGCAGTTTATTCGGCAGCCGGCGTAGCAATCAGCCCCAGCATTTT. Protein product: CASSLFGSRRSNQPQHF.

Details on this clonotype: This may be a read error, as it is one base from a much larger clone. CDR3 protein: CASSTTRPDEPTKLFF. DNA of the CDR3: TGTGCCAGCAGTACCACTCGGCCAGACGAACCTACTAAACTGTTTTTT. V is TRBV27 and J is TRBJ1-4; D unclear. The germline V and J ends were trimmed by 5 bases and 11 bases, with 24 bases remaining between them. Germline CDR1 and CDR2: MNHEY and SMNVEV (reference sequence). There are 16 residues in the CDR3.

This clonotype was recorded many times. The rearrangement uses TRBV12-3 or TRBV12-4 and TRBJ2-1; D could derive from TRBD1 or TRBD2 (5 bases each). The CDR3 covers 13 residues. The ends were cut back, 4 bases at V and 7 bases at J, with 11 bases in the middle. The CDR3: CASSSRDQNEQFF. CDR3 nucleotides: TGTGCCAGCAGTTCACGGGACCAAAATGAGCAGTTCTTC.

This clonotype was recorded once. An end of the junction does not agree with germline; a read error may underlie this. Here the CDR3 DNA reads TGTGCCAGCAGTCCAACCAGCCGGGACAGGGTGCGAATACTAGCCAAAAACATTCAGTGCTTC. This codes for CASSPTSRDRVRILAKNIQCF. This chain connects TRBV28 to TRBJ2-4; TRBD1 aligns across 9 bases. Looked up from germline, CDR1 is MDHEN and CDR2 is SYDVKM. This CDR3 has 21 residues.

This clonotype occurred a few times. CDR3 region: CASSLTGGGSEQYF. CDR3 DNA sequence: TGTGCCAGCAGCTTAACGGGAGGCGGCTCCGAGCAGTACTTC. The chain carries TRBV7-9 and TRBJ2-7, with 7 bases lining up with TRBD2. Germline loops: CDR1 SEHNR, CDR2 FQNEAQ (reference sequence). Trimming removed 2 bases from V and 6 bases from J; junction bases left unmatched: 7. The CDR3 sequence is 14 residues long.